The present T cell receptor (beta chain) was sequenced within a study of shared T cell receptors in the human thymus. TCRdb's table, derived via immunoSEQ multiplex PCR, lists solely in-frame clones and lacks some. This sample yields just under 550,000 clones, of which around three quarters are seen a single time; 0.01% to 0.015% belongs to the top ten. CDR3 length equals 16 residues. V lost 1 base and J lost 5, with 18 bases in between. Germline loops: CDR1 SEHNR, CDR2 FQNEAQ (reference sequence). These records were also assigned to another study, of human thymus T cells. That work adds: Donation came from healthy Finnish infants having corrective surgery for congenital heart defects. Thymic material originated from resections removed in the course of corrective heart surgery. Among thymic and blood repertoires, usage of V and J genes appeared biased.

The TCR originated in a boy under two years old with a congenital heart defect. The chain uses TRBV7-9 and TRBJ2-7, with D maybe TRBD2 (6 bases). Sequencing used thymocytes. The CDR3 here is CASSLGGRDSGNEQYF. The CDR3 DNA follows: TGTGCCAGCAGCTTAGGGGGCCGGGACTCCGGGAACGAGCAGTACTTC.